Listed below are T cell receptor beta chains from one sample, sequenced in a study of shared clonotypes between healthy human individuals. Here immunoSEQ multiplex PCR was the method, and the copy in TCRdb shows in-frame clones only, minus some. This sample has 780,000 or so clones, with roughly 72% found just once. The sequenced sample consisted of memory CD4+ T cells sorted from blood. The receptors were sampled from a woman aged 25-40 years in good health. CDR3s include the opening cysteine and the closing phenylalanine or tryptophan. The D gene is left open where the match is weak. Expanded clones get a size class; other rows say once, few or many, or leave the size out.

cdr3_nt: TGTGCCAGCAGCCAAGAGTTGTGGAAGACGAATCGCACAGATACGCAGTATTTT; cdr3_aa: CASSQELWKTNRTDTQYF; j_call: TRBJ2-3; clone_size: .; v_call: TRBV14; d_call: .
cdr3_nt: TGTGCCAGCAGTGACCCGACTAGCGGGAGGGATACGCAGTATTTT; cdr3_aa: CASSDPTSGRDTQYF; j_call: TRBJ2-3; clone_size: few; v_call: TRBV2; d_call: TRBD2
cdr3_nt: TGTGCCAGCAGTTTAAGTTTTGGGACAGCCGAAGAGACCCAGTACTTC; cdr3_aa: CASSLSFGTAEETQYF; j_call: TRBJ2-5; clone_size: .; v_call: TRBV28; d_call: TRBD1
cdr3_nt: TGTGCCAGTGGGACCACCATCATGAACACTGAAGCTTTCTTT; cdr3_aa: CASGTTIMNTEAFF; j_call: TRBJ1-1; clone_size: many; v_call: TRBV19; d_call: .
cdr3_nt: TGTGCCAGCAGTCCGCACCGGGATTCAGATACGCAGTATTTT; cdr3_aa: CASSPHRDSDTQYF; j_call: TRBJ2-3; clone_size: .; v_call: TRBV28; d_call: .
cdr3_nt: TGCGCCAGCAGCGCCAGGATCGGGGGGGGCACTGAAGCTTTCTTT; cdr3_aa: CASSARIGGGTEAFF; j_call: TRBJ1-1; clone_size: .; v_call: TRBV10-2; d_call: .
cdr3_nt: TGTGCCAGCAGACCAGGGGGGTGGGACACTGAAGCTTTCTTT; cdr3_aa: CASRPGGWDTEAFF; j_call: TRBJ1-1; clone_size: many; v_call: TRBV28; d_call: TRBD1
cdr3_nt: TGTGCCAGCAGCAACCATTGGGATCGGGTTCAGCCCCAGCATTTT; cdr3_aa: CASSNHWDRVQPQHF; j_call: TRBJ1-5; clone_size: few; v_call: TRBV7-2; d_call: .
cdr3_nt: TGTGCCACCCTAGGCCCTCTGGACGAGCAGTACTTC; cdr3_aa: CATLGPLDEQYF; j_call: TRBJ2-7; clone_size: .; v_call: TRBV28; d_call: .
cdr3_nt: TGCGCCAGCAGCCCCGGGAGGGCCTACGGCACCGGGGAGCTGTTTTTT; cdr3_aa: CASSPGRAYGTGELFF; j_call: TRBJ2-2; clone_size: .; v_call: TRBV4-1; d_call: TRBD2
cdr3_nt: TGTGCCAGCAGTGCCACAGGGGTTATCTATGGCTACACCTTC; cdr3_aa: CASSATGVIYGYTF; j_call: TRBJ1-2; clone_size: few; v_call: TRBV28; d_call: TRBD1
cdr3_nt: TGTGCCAGCAGCCGAAGATGGGGGGCCCACGAGCAGTACTTC; cdr3_aa: CASSRRWGAHEQYF; j_call: TRBJ2-7; clone_size: .; v_call: TRBV5-4; d_call: .
cdr3_nt: TGTGCCAGCAGCTTTGGGGACTACTCCTACAATGAGCAGTTCTTC; cdr3_aa: CASSFGDYSYNEQFF; j_call: TRBJ2-1; clone_size: .; v_call: TRBV12-1; d_call: .
cdr3_nt: TGTGCCAGCAGCTTGCCCAGCGGAGAGCAGTTCTTC; cdr3_aa: CASSLPSGEQFF; j_call: TRBJ2-1; clone_size: .; v_call: TRBV5-4; d_call: .
cdr3_nt: TGCGCCAGCAGCTGGCCCTCCCCCGGGACTAGCGGAGATACGCAGTATTTT; cdr3_aa: CASSWPSPGTSGDTQYF; j_call: TRBJ2-3; clone_size: .; v_call: TRBV5-1; d_call: TRBD2
cdr3_nt: TGTGCCAGCAGTATTTCCGGGTACGAGCAGTACTTC; cdr3_aa: CASSISGYEQYF; j_call: TRBJ2-7; clone_size: .; v_call: TRBV28; d_call: .
cdr3_nt: TGTGCCAGCAGTTTTCTTCGATGGCGGGAGGGCCCTCTTAACACCGGGGAGCTGTTTTTT; cdr3_aa: CASSFLRWREGPLNTGELFF; j_call: TRBJ2-2; clone_size: .; v_call: TRBV28; d_call: TRBD2
cdr3_nt: TGTGCCAGCCGAATAGGGGGGAACACCGGGGAGCTGTTTTTT; cdr3_aa: CASRIGGNTGELFF; j_call: TRBJ2-2; clone_size: few; v_call: TRBV28; d_call: .
cdr3_nt: TGTGCCAGCAGCCCAGATAGTGGGGGCACCGGGGAGCTGTTTTTT; cdr3_aa: CASSPDSGGTGELFF; j_call: TRBJ2-2; clone_size: .; v_call: TRBV7-9; d_call: .
cdr3_nt: TGCGCCAGCAGCTTAGGTAGCGGGGGATACAATGAGCAGTTCTTC; cdr3_aa: CASSLGSGGYNEQFF; j_call: TRBJ2-1; clone_size: many; v_call: TRBV5-1; d_call: TRBD2
cdr3_nt: TGTGCCAGCAGCCCAAGGCTTCGGAATGAGCAGTTCTTC; cdr3_aa: CASSPRLRNEQFF; j_call: TRBJ2-1; clone_size: .; v_call: TRBV11-3; d_call: .
cdr3_nt: TGTGCCAGCAGTTTACTAATGAGCAATCAGCCCCAGCATTTT; cdr3_aa: CASSLLMSNQPQHF; j_call: TRBJ1-5; clone_size: .; v_call: TRBV27; d_call: .
cdr3_nt: TGTGCCAGCAGTGCACCGACAGGGGGCCGGGACAATTCACCCCTCCACTTT; cdr3_aa: CASSAPTGGRDNSPLHF; j_call: TRBJ1-6; clone_size: .; v_call: TRBV28; d_call: TRBD1
cdr3_nt: TGTGCCAGCAGCCGGTGGAGCTACACCGGGGAGCTGTTTTTT; cdr3_aa: CASSRWSYTGELFF; j_call: TRBJ2-2; clone_size: .; v_call: TRBV7-4; d_call: .
cdr3_nt: TGTGCCAGCAGTGAAGGGGACGGAAGTAACTATGGCTACACCTTC; cdr3_aa: CASSEGDGSNYGYTF; j_call: TRBJ1-2; clone_size: .; v_call: TRBV2; d_call: .
cdr3_nt: TGTGCCAGCAGCTTCGGCGGATCACCCAAGGATGGCTACACCTTC; cdr3_aa: CASSFGGSPKDGYTF; j_call: TRBJ1-2; clone_size: .; v_call: TRBV7-9; d_call: .
cdr3_nt: TGTGCCAGCAGCTTAGATCTGGGGGCTACGGGGGAGCTGTTTTTT; cdr3_aa: CASSLDLGATGELFF; j_call: TRBJ2-2; clone_size: .; v_call: TRBV11-3; d_call: .
cdr3_nt: TGTGCCAGCAGCCAGGGCCGGGACAGGGTATCTGGGGCCAACGTCCTGACTTTC; cdr3_aa: CASSQGRDRVSGANVLTF; j_call: TRBJ2-6; clone_size: .; v_call: TRBV4-2; d_call: TRBD1
cdr3_nt: TGTGCCAGTAGTATTGGGCAGTTTAATCAGCCCCAGCATTTT; cdr3_aa: CASSIGQFNQPQHF; j_call: TRBJ1-5; clone_size: .; v_call: TRBV19; d_call: .
cdr3_nt: TGTGCCAGCAGTTACGAGAGGAACACTGAAGCTTTCTTT; cdr3_aa: CASSYERNTEAFF; j_call: TRBJ1-1; clone_size: .; v_call: TRBV6-6; d_call: .
cdr3_nt: TGCAGCGTTGATCAGGGGACAGATACGCAGTATTTT; cdr3_aa: CSVDQGTDTQYF; j_call: TRBJ2-3; clone_size: .; v_call: TRBV29-1; d_call: .
cdr3_nt: TGTGCCAGCAGCTTAGAGGCAGGGCGCTCCAAGGGCTACACCTTC; cdr3_aa: CASSLEAGRSKGYTF; j_call: TRBJ1-2; clone_size: .; v_call: TRBV7-2; d_call: .
cdr3_nt: .; cdr3_aa: CASSFGSGGVYGYTF; j_call: TRBJ1-2; clone_size: .; v_call: TRBV7-9; d_call: .
cdr3_nt: TGTGCCAGCAGCTATTGGGGTCAGCCCCAGCATTTT; cdr3_aa: CASSYWGQPQHF; j_call: TRBJ1-5; clone_size: .; v_call: TRBV5-4; d_call: .
cdr3_nt: TGTGCCAGCAGCTATCCTAGCGGGAGCGATAACACCGGGGAGCTGTTTTTT; cdr3_aa: CASSYPSGSDNTGELFF; j_call: TRBJ2-2; clone_size: .; v_call: TRBV5-8; d_call: TRBD2
cdr3_nt: TGTGCCAGCAGTGAGACTAGTTCTTTCCGAAATGAGCAGTTCTTC; cdr3_aa: CASSETSSFRNEQFF; j_call: TRBJ2-1; clone_size: .; v_call: TRBV6-1; d_call: .
cdr3_nt: TGTGCCAGCAGTTCCTGGACTAGCGGCTACGAGCAGTACTTC; cdr3_aa: CASSSWTSGYEQYF; j_call: TRBJ2-7; clone_size: .; v_call: TRBV27; d_call: TRBD2
cdr3_nt: TGCAGTCCTTGGGGGGGGTACGAGCAGTACTTC; cdr3_aa: CSPWGGYEQYF; j_call: TRBJ2-7; clone_size: .; v_call: TRBV20-1; d_call: TRBD2
cdr3_nt: TGTGCCAGCAGCTTAGGGCGCAACACAGATACGCAGTATTTT; cdr3_aa: CASSLGRNTDTQYF; j_call: TRBJ2-3; clone_size: .; v_call: TRBV11-2; d_call: .
cdr3_nt: TGTGCCAGCAGCTTACAGGGGGAGGGAAATGAAAAACTGTTTTTT; cdr3_aa: CASSLQGEGNEKLFF; j_call: TRBJ1-4; clone_size: few; v_call: TRBV7-9; d_call: TRBD1
cdr3_nt: TGCGCCAGCAGCTTGCCGGGGGCAGAGACCCAGTACTTC; cdr3_aa: CASSLPGAETQYF; j_call: TRBJ2-5; clone_size: few; v_call: TRBV5-1; d_call: .
cdr3_nt: TGTGCCAGCAGCTCCTTGACAGCCTCCTACGAGCAGTACTTC; cdr3_aa: CASSSLTASYEQYF; j_call: TRBJ2-7; clone_size: .; v_call: TRBV7-9; d_call: .
cdr3_nt: TGTGCCAGCTCACCGGGACGGGGAATTTTAGCTGGAAACACCATATATTTT; cdr3_aa: CASSPGRGILAGNTIYF; j_call: TRBJ1-3; clone_size: .; v_call: TRBV18; d_call: .
cdr3_nt: TGTGCCAGCAGAGGGACAGGCAATCAGCCCCAGCATTTT; cdr3_aa: CASRGTGNQPQHF; j_call: TRBJ1-5; clone_size: .; v_call: TRBV28; d_call: TRBD1
cdr3_nt: TGCGCCAGCAGCCAAGTCCTAGCGGGGCTGTCAGTGGCCCAGTACTTC; cdr3_aa: CASSQVLAGLSVAQYF; j_call: TRBJ2-5; clone_size: .; v_call: TRBV4-1; d_call: TRBD2
cdr3_nt: TGTGCCAGCAGTCGGGACAGGGGCACCGGGGAGCTGTTTTTT; cdr3_aa: CASSRDRGTGELFF; j_call: TRBJ2-2; clone_size: once; v_call: TRBV28; d_call: TRBD1
cdr3_nt: TGTGCCAGCAGCCGTCGGACTAGCGACCCATTCGGGGAGCTGTTTTTT; cdr3_aa: CASSRRTSDPFGELFF; j_call: TRBJ2-2; clone_size: .; v_call: TRBV2; d_call: TRBD2
cdr3_nt: TGTGCCAGCAGCAGAAGACTAGCGGGAGGTAAAGAGCAGTTCTTC; cdr3_aa: CASSRRLAGGKEQFF; j_call: TRBJ2-1; clone_size: .; v_call: TRBV7-2; d_call: TRBD2